This T cell receptor beta chain was sequenced for a study of vaccination and CD4 T cells after COVID-19. General study results and limits: Counts of SARS-CoV-2-reactive clonotypes had a median that went from around 19 to 38, a nonsignificant change.

Sequenced with the Oncomine TCR Beta short-read assay was DNA taken from cultured CD4+ T cells. TCRdb re-called the PCR reads through MiXCR, storing one row per CDR3 protein. The profile covers some 10,000 distinct CDR3 sequences, with about 30% appearing a single time and 25% to 30% taken by the ten largest. The CDR3 is 13 residues long. CDR1 is SQVTM, CDR2 ANQGSEA, per germline. Trimming removed 4 bases at V and 4 bases at J, with 10 bases between. This clonotype is classed as medium-sized. Its antigen is not known. Treatment in this sample: roughly nine-day PBMC culture with coronavirus spike peptide pools or control peptides (ViraFEST assay).

The chain employs TRBV29-1 and TRBJ2-2; a possible D gene is TRBD1 (5 bases). Material for sequencing was cultured CD4+ T cells from blood. This clonotype was sampled from a human donor with COVID-19. CDR3 in amino acids: CSVGLGVTGELFF. The CDR3 DNA sequence: TGCAGCGTTGGCCTAGGGGTCACCGGGGAGCTGTTTTTT.